These 24 T cell receptor beta chains share one sample of origin, sequenced in a study of blood T cells in healthy people across ages. Together with a sample-barcoded 5' primer, a J-beta primer mix was included in a second PCR lasting about 6 to 11 cycles. TCRdb independently ran MiXCR on the 5' RACE reads; one entry per CDR3 protein. The sample holds 1.8 million or so distinct CDR3 sequences, around 42% seen once. Sequences were obtained from blood. The receptors derive from a human donor in good health.

There are a few counts of this clonotype. The chain carries TRBV10-3 and TRBJ2-7; D unclear. Trimming pared 6 bases from V and 6 bases from J, leaving 12 bases between. The CDR3 is 12 amino acids. From germline, CDR1 is ENHRY and CDR2 SYGVKD. CDR3 coding DNA: TGTGCCATCAGCGAAGGAGTAGGCGAGCAGTACTTC. Amino acids: CAISEGVGEQYF.

The chain combines TRBV15 with TRBJ2-4, with D uncertain. The end of the DNA fits TRBJ2-7 better, so the J call may be wrong. This CDR3 comprises 18 residues. Germline V gene data show CDR1 as LNHNV and CDR2 as YYDKDF (reference sequence). The CDR3 nucleotides are TGTGCCACCAGCAGAGACCTGACCCAGGCCTATACCCCCTACGAGCAGTACTTC. Translating gives CATSRDLTQAYTPYEQYF.

The chain employs TRBV30 and TRBJ2-7; D remains ambiguous. The better agreement between TRBJ2-5 and the DNA end casts doubt on the J call. The germline V gene has CDR1 GTSNPN and CDR2 SVGIG (reference sequence). The CDR3 totals 11 residues. The CDR3 nucleotides read TGTGCCTGGAGTTTGGGGGAGACCCAGTACTTC. Encoded protein: CAWSLGETQYF.

The rearrangement joins TRBV5-1 to TRBJ2-7; no definite D call. The CDR3 has 14 amino acids. The V gene lost 4 bases and the J gene lost 3 bases, with 14 bases spanning the gap. Germline V gene sequence: CDR1 SGHRS, CDR2 YFSETQ. The DNA for the CDR3 is TGCGCCAGCAGCCCGTTATCAGGCGACTACGAGCAGTACTTC. Translation: CASSPLSGDYEQYF.

The chain has TRBV12-3 or TRBV12-4 and TRBJ2-1; D gene ambiguous. The CDR3 is made up of 17 amino acids. V shed 1 base and J shed 7 bases, with 20 bases lying between them. The CDR3 region is CASSLVTDTGIGNEQFF. CDR3 DNA sequence: TGTGCCAGCAGTTTAGTAACGGATACCGGCATCGGAAATGAGCAGTTCTTC.

V and J are TRBV7-6 and TRBJ1-2, with D possibly being TRBD1 (5 bases). CDR1 and CDR2 (germline): SGHVS, FNYEAQ. V was pared by 0 bases and J by 7 bases, with 15 bases between. The CDR3 is made up of 15 amino acids. CDR3 sequence: CASSLAVSGTVGYTF. CDR3 sequence (DNA): TGTGCCAGCAGCTTAGCAGTATCAGGGACGGTTGGCTACACCTTC.

There are many counts of this clonotype. The chain combines TRBV12-3 or TRBV12-4 with TRBJ2-5; tentatively, D is TRBD2 (6 bases). Trimming removed 4 bases at V and 1 base at J, with 10 bases between. The CDR3 length is 14 residues. CDR3 sequence (DNA): TGTGCCAGCAGTTCTACGGGGGTCCAAGAGACCCAGTACTTC. It codes for CASSSTGVQETQYF.

This clonotype was counted a few times. At one end the junction does not follow the germline gene, possibly because of a read error. The rearrangement uses TRBV11-2 and TRBJ2-5; tentatively, D is TRBD1 (6 bases). The germline V gene encodes CDR1 SGHAT and CDR2 FQNNGV. This CDR3 contains 15 residues. This CDR3 reads CASSLYQGKQETQYF. In nucleotides, the CDR3 is TGTGCTAGCAGCTTGTACCAGGGGAAACAAGAGACCCAGTACTTC.

The V gene is TRBV7-6, the J gene TRBJ1-1; D remains unclear. The CDR3 consists of 14 residues. CDR1 is SGHVS, CDR2 FNYEAQ, per germline. V was cut by 3 bases and J by 5 bases, with 13 bases left in between. In nucleotides, the CDR3 is TGTGCCAGCAGCTTCGAGGCCCATGGGACTGAAGCTTTCTTT. Protein: CASSFEAHGTEAFF.

This chain's CDR3 is CASGSGVGDYNYGYTF. CDR3 nucleotides: TGTGCTAGTGGCTCAGGGGTGGGAGACTACAACTATGGCTACACCTTC. The chain is built from TRBV12-5 and TRBJ1-2; a weak D match, TRBD1 (6 bases). The germline V gene encodes CDR1 LGHNT and CDR2 FRNRAP. CDR3 size: 16 residues. Deletions cut 6 bases from V and 2 bases from J, with 19 bases between.

The chain has TRBV9 and TRBJ1-1; D remains unclear. V lost 0 bases and J 0 bases, leaving 12 bases between the germline ends. Looked up from germline, CDR1 is SGDLS and CDR2 is YYNGEE. The CDR3 sequence is 16 residues long. The CDR3 is CASSVGSYGMNTEAFF. CDR3 DNA: TGTGCCAGCAGCGTAGGATCATACGGAATGAACACTGAAGCTTTCTTT. The full variable domain, rest sourced from reference TRBV9 and TRBJ1-1, is DSGVTQTPKHLITATGQRVTLRCSPRSGDLSVYWYQQSLDQGLQFLIQYYNGEERAKGNILERFSAQQFPDLHSELNLSSLELGDSALYFCASSVGSYGMNTEAFFGQGTRLTVV.

Only a few counts were recorded for this clonotype. The chain recombines TRBV20-1 with TRBJ2-3; TRBD2 aligns across 12 bases. Looked up from germline, CDR1 is DFQATT and CDR2 is SNEGSKA (reference sequence). Trimming at V came to 0 bases and at J to 10 bases, leaving 8 bases not matched to a gene. The CDR3 runs 15 residues. CDR3 DNA sequence: TGCAGTGCTAGAGACAGGAGACTAGCGGGGGTTGCGCAGTATTTT. It yields the protein CSARDRRLAGVAQYF.

The chain has TRBV20-1 and TRBJ1-2, with 7 bases that match TRBD1. CDR1 is DFQATT, CDR2 SNEGSKA, per germline (reference sequence). The junction had 8 bases not matched to a gene; V was cut back by 4 bases and J by 6 bases. This CDR3 contains 13 residues. CDR3 DNA: TGCAGTGCTACTCGGACAGGAATCGATGGCTACACCTTC. Protein: CSATRTGIDGYTF.

The rearrangement uses TRBV5-1 and TRBJ1-1; D unresolved. The CDR3 has 16 residues. Between the trimmed V and J ends, which lost 0 bases and 4 bases, there was a span of 16 bases. Germline lookup yields CDR1 SGHRS and CDR2 YFSETQ. As DNA, the CDR3 is TGCGCCAGCAGCTTGGAAGTGACGGCAGCCGGCACTGAAGCTTTCTTT. It codes for CASSLEVTAAGTEAFF.

This clonotype was counted only a few times. The V and J genes are TRBV20-1 and TRBJ1-2; a possible D gene is TRBD1 (5 bases). This CDR3 is 14 amino acids long. V was cut by 2 bases and J by 4 bases, with 14 bases left in between. Germline values: CDR1 DFQATT, CDR2 SNEGSKA (reference sequence). The chain's CDR3 is CSARTPDSLYGYTF. The CDR3, as DNA: TGCAGTGCTAGAACCCCTGACAGCCTCTATGGCTACACCTTC.

V is TRBV11-2 and J is TRBJ2-7; weak D call: TRBD1 (6 bases). Germline V CDR1 and CDR2: SGHAT, FQNNGV. Between the trimmed V and J ends, which lost 7 bases and 7 bases, there was a span of 14 bases. The CDR3 has 12 amino acids. CDR3 DNA sequence: TGTGCCAGCAACCGAAAGGGGGAGGAGCAGTACTTC. Translating it yields CASNRKGEEQYF.

Only a few counts were recorded for this clonotype. The CDR3 sequence: CAIRPTGGPVGELFF. CDR3 bases: TGTGCCATCAGGCCTACAGGGGGCCCAGTCGGGGAGCTGTTTTTT. This chain joins TRBV10-3 and TRBJ2-2, with 9 bases that match TRBD1. Trimming removed 6 bases from V and 7 bases from J; junction bases left unmatched: 9. Germline V gene sequence: CDR1 ENHRY, CDR2 SYGVKD. The CDR3 spans 15 residues.

This clonotype was seen many times. V is TRBV29-1 and J is TRBJ2-3; 9 positions match TRBD1. The length of the CDR3 is 18 residues. J lost 4 bases, V lost 0 bases, and 14 bases had no gene match. Germline V gene lookup returns CDR1 SQVTM and CDR2 ANQGSEA. The CDR3 reads CSVEDSQSYRGRPDTQYF. The CDR3 bases are TGCAGCGTTGAAGATTCCCAGTCCTACAGGGGGCGCCCAGATACGCAGTATTTT.

This clonotype was observed many times. The rearrangement links TRBV20-1 to TRBJ2-4; TRBD1 matches at 8 bases. The V segment lost 1 base and the J segment 10 bases; nucleotides outside the gene matches: 6. Germline assignment: CDR1 DFQATT and CDR2 SNEGSKA (reference sequence). The CDR3 extends over 13 amino acids. CDR3 DNA sequence: TGCAGTGCTAGAGGCCAGGGGGCAGATATTCAGTACTTC. Its translation is CSARGQGADIQYF.

V is TRBV14 and J is TRBJ2-7, with D possibly being TRBD1 (6 bases). The ends were cut back, 3 bases at V and 2 bases at J, with 14 bases in the middle. In germline, CDR1 is SGHDN, CDR2 FVKESK. The CDR3 has 15 residues. The CDR3 here is CASSHRTEKPYEQYF. CDR3 DNA sequence: TGTGCCAGCAGCCACCGGACAGAGAAGCCCTACGAGCAGTACTTC.

This clonotype was observed a few times. V gene TRBV6-1 combines with J gene TRBJ1-6, with D possibly being TRBD1 (6 bases). Trimming removed 5 bases at V and 13 bases at J, with 15 bases between. Germline V gene lookup returns CDR1 MNHNS and CDR2 SASEGT. The CDR3 runs 13 residues. This chain's CDR3 is CASSSGEASPLHF. The CDR3 nucleotides are TGTGCCAGCAGTTCAGGGGAGGCTTCCCCCCTCCACTTT.

This clonotype has only a few counts. The V and J genes are TRBV7-2 and TRBJ2-3, with TRBD2 identical over 8 bases. The germline gives CDR1 SGHTA, CDR2 FQGNSA. With 3 bases clipped from V and 3 bases from J, the junction kept 5 bases outside the gene matches. This CDR3 has 15 residues. CDR3 bases: TGTGCCAGCAGCTTTTTTGCTAGCGGGACAGATACGCAGTATTTT. This sequence encodes CASSFFASGTDTQYF.

V is TRBV7-2 and J is TRBJ1-2; no clear D gene. V lost 6 bases and J lost 8, with 16 bases in between. Germline CDR1 SGHTA, CDR2 FQGNSA. CDR3 length: 13 residues. CDR3 coding DNA: TGTGCCAGCAGTCCAACTAATTTAATCGGCTACACCTTC. This codes for CASSPTNLIGYTF.

This chain uses TRBV6-2 or TRBV6-3 with TRBJ2-7; TRBD2 agrees at 8 bases. The germline V gene has CDR1 MNHEY and CDR2 SVGEGT. J was trimmed by 6 bases and V by 6 bases; bases with no gene match: 1. This CDR3 comprises 11 residues. CDR3 sequence: CASRRGVEQYF. The CDR3 bases are TGTGCCAGCAGGCGGGGGGTCGAGCAGTACTTC.